The entry below describes one T cell receptor (beta chain). Its antigen is still unknown. Method: immunoSEQ multiplex PCR; TCRdb's copy keeps in-frame clones and lacks some. Of about 100,000 clones in the sample, about nine tenths are singletons; the top ten hold 2.5% to 3%. This CDR3 region has 14 residues. V dropped 7 bases and J dropped 14 bases, with 24 bases sitting between them. From germline, CDR1 is MNHEY and CDR2 SMNVEV (reference sequence). This entry belongs to a study of siplizumab effects on memory and regulatory T cells. Study findings and constraints: With siplizumab, mappable alloreactive CD4+ clones averaged 68.8% Treg-derived, versus less than 30% in controls.

The TCR sequence derives from a human donor in good health. Some clones in this sample may be carry-over from other donors' samples. Material: CD4+ T cells sorted from blood. The chain has TRBV27 and TRBJ2-1, with D possibly matching TRBD2 (5 bases). The CDR3 loop reads CASIIHPPGTKEFF. The CDR3 DNA follows: TGTGCCAGCATTATCCATCCCCCGGGAACCAAGGAGTTCTTC.